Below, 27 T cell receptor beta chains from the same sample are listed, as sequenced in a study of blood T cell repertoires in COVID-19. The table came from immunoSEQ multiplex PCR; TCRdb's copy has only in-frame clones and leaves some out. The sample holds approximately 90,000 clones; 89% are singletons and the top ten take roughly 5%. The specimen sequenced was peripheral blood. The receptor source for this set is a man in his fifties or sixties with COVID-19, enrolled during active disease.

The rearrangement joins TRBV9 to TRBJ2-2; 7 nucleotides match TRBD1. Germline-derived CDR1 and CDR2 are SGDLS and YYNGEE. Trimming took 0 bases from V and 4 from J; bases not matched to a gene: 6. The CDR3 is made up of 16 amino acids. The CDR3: CASSVEGGAGTGELFF. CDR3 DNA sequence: TGTGCCAGCAGCGTAGAAGGGGGCGCAGGCACCGGGGAGCTGTTTTTT.

The CDR3 sequence: CATRTTSGGYTF. The CDR3 DNA sequence: TGTGCCACCAGGACGACGAGCGGCGGCTACACCTTC. The chain is built from TRBV24-1 and TRBJ1-2, with D unclear. Germline V gene data show CDR1 as KGHDR and CDR2 as SFDVKD. This CDR3 region has 12 residues. V dropped 7 bases and J dropped 8 bases, with 13 bases sitting between them.

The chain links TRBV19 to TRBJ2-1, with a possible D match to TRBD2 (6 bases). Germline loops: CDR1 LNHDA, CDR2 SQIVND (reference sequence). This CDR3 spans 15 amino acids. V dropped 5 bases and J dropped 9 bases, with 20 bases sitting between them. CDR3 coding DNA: TGTGCCAGTAGTCCCAGAGGGACTCTTATTACTGAGCAGTTCTTC. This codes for CASSPRGTLITEQFF.

CDR3 sequence (DNA): TGTGCCAGCACCTACGGGGTGGCCCACCTAACCACAGATACGCAGTATTTT. It translates to CASTYGVAHLTTDTQYF. The V call is TRBV11-2, the J call TRBJ2-3, with D perhaps matching TRBD2 (5 bases). Per germline, CDR1 SGHAT and CDR2 FQNNGV. The V and J ends lost 7 bases and 2 bases respectively, with 22 bases between them. This CDR3 has 17 residues.

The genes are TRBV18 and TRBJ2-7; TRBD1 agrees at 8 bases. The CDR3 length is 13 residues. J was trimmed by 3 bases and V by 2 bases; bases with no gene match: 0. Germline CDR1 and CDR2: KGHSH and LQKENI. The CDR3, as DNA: TGTGCCAGCTCACCAACAGGGGGCTACGAGCAGTACTTC. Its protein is CASSPTGGYEQYF.

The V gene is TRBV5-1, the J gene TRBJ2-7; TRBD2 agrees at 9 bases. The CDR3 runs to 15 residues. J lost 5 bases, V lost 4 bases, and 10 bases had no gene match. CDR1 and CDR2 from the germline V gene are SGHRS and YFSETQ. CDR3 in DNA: TGCGCCAGCAGCCCCAGGGCGGGAGGGCCCCACGAGCAGTACTTC. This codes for CASSPRAGGPHEQYF.

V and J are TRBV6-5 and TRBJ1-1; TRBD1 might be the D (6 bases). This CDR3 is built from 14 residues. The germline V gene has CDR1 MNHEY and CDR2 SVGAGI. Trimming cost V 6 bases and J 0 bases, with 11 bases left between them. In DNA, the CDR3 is TGTGCCAGCAGCCCCAGGGGCCTGAACACTGAAGCTTTCTTT. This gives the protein CASSPRGLNTEAFF.

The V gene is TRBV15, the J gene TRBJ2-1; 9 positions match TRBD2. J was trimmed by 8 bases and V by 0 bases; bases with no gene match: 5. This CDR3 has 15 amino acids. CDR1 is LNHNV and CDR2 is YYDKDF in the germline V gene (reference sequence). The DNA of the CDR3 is TGTGCCACCAGCAGAGACAGCGGGAGGATTTATGAGCAGTTCTTC. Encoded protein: CATSRDSGRIYEQFF.

The CDR3 DNA reads as TGTGCCAGCAGCTTAGGACTAGCGGGACTCTACAATGAGCAGTTCTTC. It codes for CASSLGLAGLYNEQFF. The chain is built from TRBV7-6 and TRBJ2-1, with 11 bases lining up with TRBD2. After removal of 1 base from V and 3 bases from J, the junction contained 2 bases not matched to a gene. The CDR3 consists of 16 residues. CDR1 and CDR2 from the germline V gene are SGHVS and FNYEAQ.

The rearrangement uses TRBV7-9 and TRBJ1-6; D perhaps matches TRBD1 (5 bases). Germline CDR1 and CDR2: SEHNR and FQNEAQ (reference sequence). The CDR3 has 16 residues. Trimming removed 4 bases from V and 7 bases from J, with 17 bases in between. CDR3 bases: TGTGCCAGCAGCTCTTGGGAGGTGGGGCCAAATTCACCCCTCCACTTT. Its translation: CASSSWEVGPNSPLHF.

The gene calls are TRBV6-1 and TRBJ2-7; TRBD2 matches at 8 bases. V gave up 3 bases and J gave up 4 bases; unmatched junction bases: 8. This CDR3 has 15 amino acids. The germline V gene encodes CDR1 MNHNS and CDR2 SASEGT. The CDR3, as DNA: TGTGCCAGCAGTGACGGGGGGGGATCGTCGTACGAGCAGTACTTC. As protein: CASSDGGGSSYEQYF.

CDR3 DNA: TGTGCCAGCAGCTCGCAACTAGCGGCTAGCACAGATACGCAGTATTTT. Translated, it gives CASSSQLAASTDTQYF. This chain links TRBV7-8 with TRBJ2-3; TRBD2 matches at 8 bases. The CDR3 is made up of 16 amino acids. Trimming cost V 4 bases and J 0 bases; bases outside gene matches: 6. Germline values: CDR1 SGHVS, CDR2 FQNEAQ. The whole variable domain, filled in from reference TRBV7-8 and TRBJ2-3, reads GAGVSQSPRYKVAKRGQDVALRCDPISGHVSLFWYQQALGQGPEFLTYFQNEAQLDKSGLPSDRFFAERPEGSVSTLKIQRTQQEDSAVYLCASSSQLAASTDTQYFGPGTRLTVL.

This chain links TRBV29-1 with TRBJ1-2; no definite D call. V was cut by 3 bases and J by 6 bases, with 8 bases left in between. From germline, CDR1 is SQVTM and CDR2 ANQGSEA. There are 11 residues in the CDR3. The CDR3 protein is CSVEGRHGYTF. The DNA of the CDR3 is TGCAGCGTTGAGGGCCGCCATGGCTACACCTTC.

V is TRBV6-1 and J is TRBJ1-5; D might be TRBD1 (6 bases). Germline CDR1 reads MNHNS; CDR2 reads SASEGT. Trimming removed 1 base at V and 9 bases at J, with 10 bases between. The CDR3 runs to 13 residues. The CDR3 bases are TGTGCCAGCAGTGAAGATCAGGGGTTGCCCCAGCATTTT. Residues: CASSEDQGLPQHF.

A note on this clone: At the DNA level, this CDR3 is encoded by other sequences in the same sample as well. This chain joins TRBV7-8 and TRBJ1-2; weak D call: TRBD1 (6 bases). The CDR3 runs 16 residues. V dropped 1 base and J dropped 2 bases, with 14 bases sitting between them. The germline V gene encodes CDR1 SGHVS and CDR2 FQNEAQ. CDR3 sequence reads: CASSLVAGEVNYGYTF. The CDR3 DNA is TGTGCCAGCAGCTTAGTGGCAGGGGAAGTAAACTATGGCTACACCTTC.

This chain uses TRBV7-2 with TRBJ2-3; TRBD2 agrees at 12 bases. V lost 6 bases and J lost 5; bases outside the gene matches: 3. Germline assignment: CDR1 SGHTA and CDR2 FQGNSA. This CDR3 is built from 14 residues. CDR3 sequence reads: CASRTGLAGDTQYF. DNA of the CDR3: TGTGCCAGCAGGACGGGACTAGCGGGAGATACGCAGTATTTT.

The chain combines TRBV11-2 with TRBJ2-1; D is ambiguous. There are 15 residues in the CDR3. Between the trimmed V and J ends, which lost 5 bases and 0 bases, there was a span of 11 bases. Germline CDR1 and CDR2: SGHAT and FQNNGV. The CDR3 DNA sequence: TGTGCCAGCAGCACCGGGTTTAGCTCCTACAATGAGCAGTTCTTC. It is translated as CASSTGFSSYNEQFF.

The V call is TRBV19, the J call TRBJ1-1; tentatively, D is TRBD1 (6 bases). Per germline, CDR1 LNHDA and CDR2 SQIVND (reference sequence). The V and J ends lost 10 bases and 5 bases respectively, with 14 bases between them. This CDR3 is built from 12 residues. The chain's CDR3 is CATAGVGTEAFF. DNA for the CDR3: TGTGCCACCGCAGGGGTCGGTACTGAAGCTTTCTTT.

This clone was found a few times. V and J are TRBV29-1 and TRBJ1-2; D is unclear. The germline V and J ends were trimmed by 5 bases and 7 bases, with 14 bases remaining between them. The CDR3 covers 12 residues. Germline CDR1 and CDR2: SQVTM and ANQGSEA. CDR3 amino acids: CSVPREEGGYTF. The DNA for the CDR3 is TGCAGCGTTCCAAGGGAAGAGGGTGGCTACACCTTC.

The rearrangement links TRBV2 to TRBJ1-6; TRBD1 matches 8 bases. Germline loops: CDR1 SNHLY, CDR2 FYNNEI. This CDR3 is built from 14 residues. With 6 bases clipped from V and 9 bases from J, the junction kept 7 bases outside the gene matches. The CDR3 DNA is TGTGCCAGCAGCGGACAGGGACCTTTTTCACCCCTCCACTTT. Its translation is CASSGQGPFSPLHF. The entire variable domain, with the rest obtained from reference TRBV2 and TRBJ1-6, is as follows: EPEVTQTPSHQVTQMGQEVILRCVPISNHLYFYWYRQILGQKVEFLVSFYNNEISEKSEIFDDQFSVERPDGSNFTLKIRSTKLEDSAMYFCASSGQGPFSPLHFGNGTRLTVT.

The CDR3 protein is CASSTSGDPGELFF. Written as DNA, the CDR3 is TGTGCCAGTAGCACCTCAGGGGATCCCGGGGAGCTGTTTTTT. This sequence joins TRBV19 and TRBJ2-2; TRBD1 might be the D (6 bases). CDR3 length equals 14 residues. The germline gives CDR1 LNHDA, CDR2 SQIVND (reference sequence). The ends were cut back, 6 bases at V and 6 bases at J, with 14 bases in the middle. Full variable domain (outside the CDR3, taken from reference TRBV19 and TRBJ2-2): DGGITQSPKYLFRKEGQNVTLSCEQNLNHDAMYWYRQDPGQGLRLIYYSQIVNDFQKGDIAEGYSVSREKKESFPLTVTSAQKNPTAFYLCASSTSGDPGELFFGEGSRLTVL.

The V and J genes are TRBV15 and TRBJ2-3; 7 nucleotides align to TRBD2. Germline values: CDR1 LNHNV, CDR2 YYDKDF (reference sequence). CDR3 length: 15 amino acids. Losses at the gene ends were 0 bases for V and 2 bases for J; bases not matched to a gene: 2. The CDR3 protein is CATSRDLAATDTQYF. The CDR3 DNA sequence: TGTGCCACCAGCAGAGATCTAGCGGCCACAGATACGCAGTATTTT. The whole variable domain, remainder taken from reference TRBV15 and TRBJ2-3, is DAMVIQNPRYQVTQFGKPVTLSCSQTLNHNVMYWYQQKSSQAPKLLFHYYDKDFNNEADTPDNFQSRRPNTSFCFLDIRSPGLGDTAMYLCATSRDLAATDTQYFGPGTRLTVL.

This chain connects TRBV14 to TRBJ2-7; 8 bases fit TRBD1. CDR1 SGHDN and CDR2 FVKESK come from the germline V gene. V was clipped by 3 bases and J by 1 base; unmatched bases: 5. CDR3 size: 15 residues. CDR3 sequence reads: CASSHPWTGSYEQYF. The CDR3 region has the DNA TGTGCCAGCAGCCATCCTTGGACAGGGTCCTACGAGCAGTACTTC.

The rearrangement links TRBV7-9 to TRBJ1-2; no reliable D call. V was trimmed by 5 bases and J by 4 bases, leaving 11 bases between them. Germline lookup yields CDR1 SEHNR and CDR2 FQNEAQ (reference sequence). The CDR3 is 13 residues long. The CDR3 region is CASSLLTAYGYTF. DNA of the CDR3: TGTGCCAGCAGCCTACTCACAGCCTATGGCTACACCTTC.

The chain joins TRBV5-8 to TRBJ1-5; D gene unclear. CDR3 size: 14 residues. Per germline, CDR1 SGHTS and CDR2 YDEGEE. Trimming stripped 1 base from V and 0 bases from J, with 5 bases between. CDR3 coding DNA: TGTGCCAGCAGCTTGCCCCTTAGCAATCAGCCCCAGCATTTT. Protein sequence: CASSLPLSNQPQHF.

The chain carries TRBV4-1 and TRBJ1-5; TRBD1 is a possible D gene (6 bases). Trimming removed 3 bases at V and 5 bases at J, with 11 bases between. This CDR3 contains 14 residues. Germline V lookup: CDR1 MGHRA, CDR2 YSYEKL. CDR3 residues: CASSHTGMYQPQHF. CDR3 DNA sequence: TGCGCCAGCAGCCATACAGGGATGTATCAGCCCCAGCATTTT.

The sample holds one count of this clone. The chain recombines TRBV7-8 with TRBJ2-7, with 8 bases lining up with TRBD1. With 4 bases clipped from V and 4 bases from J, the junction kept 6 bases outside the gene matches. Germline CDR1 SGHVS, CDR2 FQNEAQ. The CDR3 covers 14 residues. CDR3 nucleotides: TGTGCCAGCAGCTCACAACAGGGGGTGTACGAGCAGTACTTC. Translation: CASSSQQGVYEQYF.